These 16 T cell receptor beta chains originate from one sample sequenced in a study of T cells in Graves' hyperthyroidism and ophthalmopathy (dated by TCRdb to the late 2010s). Receptors were amplified or captured by multiplex PCR. Sequencing relied on an Illumina HiSeq 2000. Amplification of TCR beta CDR3 regions was carried out from RNA transcripts. The TCR CDR3 was subjected to a first round of RT-PCR using the HTBI primer set and the Qiagen OneStep RT-PCR kit. Using fastp at Q25 and MiXCR, TCRdb reprocessed the public reads and kept productive beta chains. For every CDR3 protein sequence, its rows merge into one entry that carries the most common genes and DNA. The sample table contains around 400,000 distinct CDR3 sequences; only one count was recorded for around 25% of them. The ten largest account for more than 60% of the sample. The sequencing input was blood. All receptors come from a man aged 50 to 59 with Graves' hyperthyroidism.

This clonotype was counted at least ten times. V gene TRBV11-2 combines with J gene TRBJ1-2, with D perhaps TRBD1 (6 bases). Trimming cost V 5 bases and J 6 bases, with 10 bases left between them. Germline V lookup: CDR1 SGHAT, CDR2 FQNNGV. This CDR3 has 12 amino acids. This CDR3 reads CASSLNRDGYTF. The CDR3 DNA reads as TGTGCCAGCAGCCTAAACAGGGATGGCTACACCTTC. The variable domain in full, completed from reference TRBV11-2 and TRBJ1-2, reads EAGVAQSPRYKIIEKRQSVAFWCNPISGHATLYWYQQILGQGPKLLIQFQNNGVVDDSQLPKDRFSAERLKGVDSTLKIQPAKLEDSAVYLCASSLNRDGYTFGSGTRLTVV.

The chain joins TRBV10-3 to TRBJ2-5; D tentatively reads TRBD1 or TRBD2 (7 bases each). V lost 3 bases, J lost 4 bases, and 12 bases lay in between. CDR3 length equals 14 residues. Germline lookup yields CDR1 ENHRY and CDR2 SYGVKD. CDR3 nucleotide sequence: TGTGCCATCAGTGACCCCAGGGGGGGAGAGACCCAGTACTTC. Amino acids: CAISDPRGGETQYF.

J is TRBJ1-4 and V is TRBV7-8; TRBD1 might be the D (5 bases). This CDR3 is 15 amino acids long. The V end was cut by 6 bases, the J end by 8 bases, with 19 bases between. Germline CDR1 is SGHVS and CDR2 is FQNEAQ. The CDR3 nucleotides read TGTGCCAGCAGTACCCTCCGGGACGGCAGAGAAAAACTGTTTTTT. Its protein is CASSTLRDGREKLFF.

This chain links TRBV24-1 with TRBJ1-2; 9 positions agree with TRBD1. This CDR3 region has 16 residues. Trimming took 4 bases from V and 4 from J; bases not matched to a gene: 9. Germline V gene lookup returns CDR1 KGHDR and CDR2 SFDVKD. In DNA form, the CDR3 reads TGTGCCACCAGTGACCGTGTACCGGGACAGGGCTATGGCTACACCTTC. This gives the protein CATSDRVPGQGYGYTF.

This clonotype was recorded many times. CDR3 nucleotide sequence: TGTGCCAGCCAAGAGAGGGGACTCTACTACAATGAGCAGTTCTTC. Translating it yields CASQERGLYYNEQFF. This rearrangement joins TRBV7-2 to TRBJ2-1; D might be TRBD2 (6 bases). The germline CDR1 and CDR2 sequences are SGHTA and FQGNSA. The CDR3 contains 15 residues. Trimming took 8 bases from V and 3 from J, leaving 17 bases between them.

This clonotype has more than one count but fewer than ten. V and J are TRBV9 and TRBJ2-7; 8 bases agree with TRBD2. Trimming cost V 2 bases and J 6 bases; bases outside gene matches: 10. Germline assignment: CDR1 SGDLS and CDR2 YYNGEE. The CDR3 is 15 residues long. The CDR3 bases are TGTGCCAGCAGCGTCAATGCCCCGGGACTAGGCGAGCAGTACTTC. Amino acids: CASSVNAPGLGEQYF.

The chain couples TRBV5-1 to TRBJ1-2, with TRBD1 matching 7 bases. Germline trimming cut 4 bases from V and 3 bases from J; bases unmatched to any gene: 9. The CDR3 is 15 amino acids. Germline CDR1 is SGHRS and CDR2 is YFSETQ. Here the CDR3 DNA reads TGCGCCAGCAGCCTCGGGACAGCGTTGTACTATGGCTACACCTTC. It codes for CASSLGTALYYGYTF. Filled out from reference TRBV5-1 and TRBJ1-2, the complete variable domain reads KAGVTQTPRYLIKTRGQQVTLSCSPISGHRSVSWYQQTPGQGLQFLFEYFSETQRNKGNFPGRFSGRQFSNSRSEMNVSTLELGDSALYLCASSLGTALYYGYTFGSGTRLTVV.

The chain recombines TRBV13 with TRBJ2-3, with TRBD2 matching over 11 bases. This CDR3 spans 15 amino acids. V shed 5 bases, J shed 5 bases, and the junction held 6 bases outside the gene matches. The germline V gene encodes CDR1 PRHDT and CDR2 FYEKMQ (reference sequence). CDR3 DNA sequence: TGTGCCAGCAGCCCCCTACTAGCGGGAGTAGATACGCAGTATTTT. This gives the protein CASSPLLAGVDTQYF.

V and J are TRBV30 and TRBJ2-2, with a possible D match to TRBD2 (5 bases). With 3 bases removed from V and 5 bases from J, the gap between germline ends came to 10 bases. The length of the CDR3 is 13 residues. Germline loops: CDR1 GTSNPN, CDR2 SVGIG (reference sequence). The DNA for the CDR3 is TGTGCCTGGAGCGGGGTTGGGACCGGGGAGCTGTTTTTT. It is translated as CAWSGVGTGELFF.

The chain combines TRBV7-8 with TRBJ2-7; 7 positions agree with TRBD2. The ends lost 6 bases at V and 5 bases at J; junction bases unmatched: 4. The CDR3 runs 12 residues. Germline lookup yields CDR1 SGHVS and CDR2 FQNEAQ. CDR3 sequence reads: CASSAGANEQYF. In DNA, the CDR3 is TGTGCCAGCAGTGCGGGAGCTAACGAGCAGTACTTC.

A remark on this clonotype: This may be a read error: a much more frequent sequence differs by one nucleotide. The chain carries TRBV5-1 and TRBJ2-3, with 8 nucleotides matching TRBD1. Germline assignment: CDR1 SGHRS and CDR2 YFSETQ. The CDR3 has 16 amino acids. J gave up 4 bases and V 0 bases, and 7 bases lay outside the gene matches. The DNA for the CDR3 is TGCGCCAGCAGCTTGGCCCCGGACAGGGTGGCAGATACGCAGTATTTT. Translating gives CASSLAPDRVADTQYF. Full variable domain (missing parts from reference TRBV5-1 and TRBJ2-3): KAGVTQTPRYLIKTRGQQVTLSCSPISGHRSVSWYQQTPGQGLQFLFEYFSETQRNKGNFPGRFSGRQFSNSRSEMNVSTLELGDSALYLCASSLAPDRVADTQYFGPGTRLTVL.

There are a few counts of this clonotype. The V and J genes are TRBV12-5 and TRBJ1-2; 7 bases match TRBD1. Germline values: CDR1 LGHNT, CDR2 FRNRAP. Trimming at V came to 4 bases and at J to 4 bases, leaving 6 bases not matched to a gene. The CDR3 is 14 amino acids. CDR3 DNA: TGTGCTAGTGGTTCTTCGACAGGGCGCTATGGCTACACCTTC. Its protein product is CASGSSTGRYGYTF.

V and J are TRBV12-3 or TRBV12-4 and TRBJ2-5; TRBD1 matches 8 bases. CDR3 length: 15 residues. The junction had 9 bases not matched to a gene; V was cut back by 5 bases and J by 4 bases. In nucleotides, the CDR3 is TGTGCCAGCAGTCATACAGGGGGAGCAGGAGAGACCCAGTACTTC. Protein product: CASSHTGGAGETQYF.

This clonotype turned up a few times. This chain joins TRBV20-1 and TRBJ2-1; 8 bases agree with TRBD1. The CDR3 spans 15 residues. Trimming took 2 bases from V and 5 from J; bases not matched to a gene: 8. Germline V gives CDR1 DFQATT, CDR2 SNEGSKA (reference sequence). The CDR3: CSARNRGQENNEQFF. The DNA for the CDR3 is TGCAGTGCTAGAAATAGGGGACAGGAAAACAATGAGCAGTTCTTC.

This clonotype has only a few counts. V is TRBV20-1 and J is TRBJ2-5, with 8 bases lining up with TRBD2. The CDR3 has 15 residues. Germline trimming cut 0 bases from V and 4 bases from J; bases unmatched to any gene: 7. The V gene's germline CDR1 is DFQATT and CDR2 SNEGSKA (reference sequence). The CDR3 DNA sequence: TGCAGTGCTAGAGATCAGCGGGAGTTTCCAGAGACCCAGTACTTC. It is translated as CSARDQREFPETQYF.

This clonotype has just a few counts. The chain joins TRBV7-3 to TRBJ2-3, with D maybe TRBD1 (5 bases). This CDR3 contains 14 residues. V was cut by 2 bases and J by 3 bases, with 9 bases left in between. Germline CDR1 and CDR2: SGHTA and FQGTGA. CDR3 coding DNA: TGTGCCAGCAGCTTAGATTCAGGGACAGATACGCAGTATTTT. Protein sequence: CASSLDSGTDTQYF.